This T cell receptor beta chain emerged from a study of blood T cell repertoires in COVID-19. Study-wide context: Some COVID-19 samples were acute and others convalescent; all came from the United States, Italy and Spain. Sources were T cells, B-cell-depleted T cells, or PBMCs; the material itself was cDNA or gDNA.

Using immunoSEQ multiplex PCR, the repertoire was profiled, and TCRdb retains in-frame clones only, with some absent. The sample carries 430,000 or so clones, 88% recorded once. The CDR3 is 16 residues long. With V trimmed by 1 base and J by 6 bases, 5 bases remained unmatched. In germline, CDR1 is LGHDT, CDR2 YNNKEL (reference sequence). This clone has a single count. Individuals aged about 18 to 89 years were recruited from 24 US areas. The receptor comes from a woman between 40 and 50 years old who had recovered from COVID-19. The chain employs TRBV3-1 (or the pseudogene TRBV3-2) and TRBJ2-3; TRBD2 matches 12 bases. The specimen sequenced was PBMCs or T cells enriched from blood (not recorded which). The CDR3 DNA is TGTGCCAGCAGCCAAGTCCTACTAGCGGGAGGTGATACGCAGTATTTT. Amino acid sequence: CASSQVLLAGGDTQYF.